The clone carrying this TCR beta chain was recorded at least ten times. A library of TCRbeta sequences, prepared with unique molecular identifiers, was generated. TCRdb reprocessed the PCR reads via MiXCR and lists one record per CDR3 protein. The table shows nearly 400,000 distinct CDR3 sequences, with 20% occurring only once. Trimming took 3 bases from V and 1 from J, leaving 17 bases between them. Germline lookup yields CDR1 DFQATT and CDR2 SNEGSKA (reference sequence). The CDR3 spans 16 residues. This specimen belongs to a study of T-cell reconstitution after alpha-beta-depleted transplantation in children.

The chain combines TRBV20-1 with TRBJ2-3; no firm D call. The clonotype was recovered from a human donor who donated a stem cell graft to a child with acute myeloid leukemia. Specimen: PBMCs from the stem cell graft donor, collected from the stem cell graft. DNA for the CDR3: TGCAGTGCTAGGATCTACAGCAGCGCCCGCACAGATACGCAGTATTTT. Encoded protein: CSARIYSSARTDTQYF.